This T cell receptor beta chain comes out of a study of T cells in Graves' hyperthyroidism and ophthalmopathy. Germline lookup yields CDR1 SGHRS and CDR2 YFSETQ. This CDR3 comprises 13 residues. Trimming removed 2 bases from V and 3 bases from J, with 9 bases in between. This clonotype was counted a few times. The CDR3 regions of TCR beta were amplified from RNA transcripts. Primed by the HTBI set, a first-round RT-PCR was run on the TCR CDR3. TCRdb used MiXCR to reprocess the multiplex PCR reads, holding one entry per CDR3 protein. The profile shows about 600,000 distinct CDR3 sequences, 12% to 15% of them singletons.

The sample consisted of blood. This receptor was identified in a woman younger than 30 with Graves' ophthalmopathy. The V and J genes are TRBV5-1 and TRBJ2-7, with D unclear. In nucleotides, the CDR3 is TGCGCCAGCAGCTTCCGGCAGGACTACGAGCAGTACTTC. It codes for CASSFRQDYEQYF.